Listed below are T cell receptor beta chains from one sample, sequenced in a study of human T cells and chemical hapten exposure. MiXCR, run by TCRdb on the RACE reads, gives a single entry per CDR3 protein. The sample lists about 120,000 distinct CDR3 sequences; approximately 13% were seen once. This specimen consisted of whole blood, obtained in connection with sensitization to the hapten diphenylcyclopropenone (DPC). The receptors shown here come from a young woman with alopecia areata. Some clones in this sample may be carry-over from other donors' samples. The CDR3 runs from the conserved cysteine through the conserved F or W. The order of the fields is clone size, V gene, CDR3 length, J gene, D gene, CDR3 DNA, CDR3 protein. The D gene is left open where the match is weak. Size is stated for part of the rows, as once, few or many counts, or as a class when the clone is expanded.

abundance: -; v_gene: TRBV9; len: 14; j_gene: TRBJ2-1; d_gene: -; CDR3nt: TGTGCCAGCAGCGTAGCGGGGGACGACAATGAGCAGTTCTTC; CDR3aa: CASSVAGDDNEQFF
abundance: many; v_gene: TRBV7-9; len: 13; j_gene: TRBJ1-2; d_gene: -; CDR3nt: TGTGCCAGCAGCTTGGGAGCTAACTATGGCTACACCTTC; CDR3aa: CASSLGANYGYTF
abundance: few; v_gene: TRBV29-1; len: 15; j_gene: TRBJ2-3; d_gene: TRBD2; CDR3nt: TGCAGCGTTGTCCTCACTAGCGGATTCACAGATACGCAGTATTTT; CDR3aa: CSVVLTSGFTDTQYF
abundance: -; v_gene: TRBV9; len: 17; j_gene: TRBJ2-5; d_gene: TRBD1; CDR3nt: TGTGCCAGCAGCGTAGAGAGTTCCGACAGGGGGCTCGAGACCCAGTACTTC; CDR3aa: CASSVESSDRGLETQYF
abundance: -; v_gene: TRBV20-1; len: 15; j_gene: TRBJ2-5; d_gene: -; CDR3nt: TGCAGTGCTAGAGATAGGGTACAGATACAAGAGACCCAGTACTTC; CDR3aa: CSARDRVQIQETQYF
abundance: few; v_gene: TRBV6-5; len: 18; j_gene: TRBJ2-5; d_gene: TRBD2; CDR3nt: TGTGCCAGCAGTTATGGGAGCGGGGGGGCTTATCCCAAAGAGACCCAGTACTTC; CDR3aa: CASSYGSGGAYPKETQYF
abundance: few; v_gene: TRBV6-6; len: 14; j_gene: TRBJ2-2; d_gene: TRBD1; CDR3nt: TGTGCCAGCAGCCTGACAGGGGGACCCGGGGAGCTGTTTTTT; CDR3aa: CASSLTGGPGELFF
abundance: many; v_gene: TRBV7-6; len: 12; j_gene: TRBJ2-3; d_gene: -; CDR3nt: TGTGCCAGCAGCCCCCACACAGATACGCAGTATTTT; CDR3aa: CASSPHTDTQYF
abundance: -; v_gene: TRBV29-1; len: 15; j_gene: TRBJ2-3; d_gene: -; CDR3nt: TGCAGCGCCACTCGGGGCCCGACTAGCACAGATACGCAGTATTTT; CDR3aa: CSATRGPTSTDTQYF
abundance: -; v_gene: TRBV29-1; len: 12; j_gene: TRBJ1-2; d_gene: -; CDR3nt: TGCAGCGTGCCGCGACCTGGCTATGGCTACACCTTC; CDR3aa: CSVPRPGYGYTF
abundance: few; v_gene: TRBV6-2/TRBV6-3; len: 13; j_gene: TRBJ2-1; d_gene: -; CDR3nt: TGTGCCAGCAGTTACGGGGCCTACAATGAGCAGTTCTTC; CDR3aa: CASSYGAYNEQFF
abundance: -; v_gene: TRBV10-2; len: 13; j_gene: TRBJ1-1; d_gene: -; CDR3nt: TGCGCCAGCACAGTCGGTCGGGACACTGAAGCTTTCTTT; CDR3aa: CASTVGRDTEAFF
abundance: few; v_gene: TRBV5-1; len: 17; j_gene: TRBJ2-6; d_gene: -; CDR3nt: TGCGCCAGCAGCTTTTCGGGTTTTGGCTCTGGGGCCAACGTCCTGACTTTC; CDR3aa: CASSFSGFGSGANVLTF
abundance: many; v_gene: TRBV4-1; len: 16; j_gene: TRBJ2-1; d_gene: TRBD2; CDR3nt: TGCGCCAGCAGCCAACAGACTAGCGGGGGGGCGCATGAGCAGTTCTTC; CDR3aa: CASSQQTSGGAHEQFF
abundance: few; v_gene: TRBV27; len: 11; j_gene: TRBJ2-1; d_gene: -; CDR3nt: TGTGCCATTCTTATGGGAAATGAGCAGTTCTTC; CDR3aa: CAILMGNEQFF
abundance: -; v_gene: TRBV4-1; len: 18; j_gene: TRBJ2-1; d_gene: TRBD2; CDR3nt: TGCGCCAGCAGCCCTGATCGACTAGCGGGGGGAGCCGGGAATGAGCAGTTCTTC; CDR3aa: CASSPDRLAGGAGNEQFF
abundance: many; v_gene: TRBV6-5; len: 13; j_gene: TRBJ2-7; d_gene: TRBD1; CDR3nt: TGTGCCAGCAGCCGGGGACAGTTCTACGAGCAGTACTTC; CDR3aa: CASSRGQFYEQYF
abundance: many; v_gene: TRBV28; len: 16; j_gene: TRBJ2-5; d_gene: -; CDR3nt: TGTGCCAGCACTCCCCCACGGGACGGGTTTAGCGAGACCCAGTACTTC; CDR3aa: CASTPPRDGFSETQYF
abundance: -; v_gene: TRBV9; len: 15; j_gene: TRBJ2-3; d_gene: TRBD2; CDR3nt: TGTGCCAGCAGCGTAGGGCTAGCGGGGGGAAATACGCAGTATTTT; CDR3aa: CASSVGLAGGNTQYF
abundance: -; v_gene: TRBV9; len: 13; j_gene: TRBJ2-7; d_gene: -; CDR3nt: TGTGCCAGCAGCGTAGGAGGAAAAGGCGAGCAGTACTTC; CDR3aa: CASSVGGKGEQYF
abundance: few; v_gene: TRBV6-6; len: 14; j_gene: TRBJ2-3; d_gene: TRBD2; CDR3nt: TGTGCCAGCATCCGGGGGGGCGTGGGAGATACGCAGTATTTT; CDR3aa: CASIRGGVGDTQYF
abundance: many; v_gene: TRBV6-5; len: 16; j_gene: TRBJ2-2; d_gene: -; CDR3nt: TGTGCCAGCAGTTACTCGACGTGGCTTGGGACCGGGGAGCTGTTTTTT; CDR3aa: CASSYSTWLGTGELFF
abundance: many; v_gene: TRBV20-1; len: 16; j_gene: TRBJ2-7; d_gene: TRBD2; CDR3nt: TGCAGTGCTAGAAACCCTCTAGCGGGGGGGCTTATCGAGCAGTACTTC; CDR3aa: CSARNPLAGGLIEQYF
abundance: -; v_gene: TRBV12-3/TRBV12-4; len: 15; j_gene: TRBJ2-7; d_gene: TRBD1; CDR3nt: TGTGCCAGCAGCCACGACAGGGCCGGTTCCTACGAGCAGTACTTC; CDR3aa: CASSHDRAGSYEQYF
abundance: -; v_gene: TRBV6-2/TRBV6-3; len: 16; j_gene: TRBJ2-3; d_gene: TRBD2; CDR3nt: TGTGCCAGCAGTTACGTTCCAGCGGGGTATAAAGATACGCAGTATTTT; CDR3aa: CASSYVPAGYKDTQYF
abundance: many; v_gene: TRBV5-1; len: 14; j_gene: TRBJ1-6; d_gene: -; CDR3nt: TGCGCCAGCAGCTTGGATTTAAGTAATTCACCCCTCCACTTT; CDR3aa: CASSLDLSNSPLHF
abundance: -; v_gene: TRBV7-9; len: 15; j_gene: TRBJ2-3; d_gene: TRBD2; CDR3nt: TGTGCCAGCAGCTTTAAAGCGGGGACCACAGATACGCAGTATTTT; CDR3aa: CASSFKAGTTDTQYF
abundance: -; v_gene: TRBV7-6; len: 15; j_gene: TRBJ2-3; d_gene: -; CDR3nt: TGTGCCAGCAGCTTAGGAAGGGGGGGCACAGATACGCAGTATTTT; CDR3aa: CASSLGRGGTDTQYF
abundance: few; v_gene: TRBV12-5; len: 14; j_gene: TRBJ1-6; d_gene: -; CDR3nt: TGTGCTAGTGGGCCGGGGCGCCCTAATTCACCCCTCCACTTT; CDR3aa: CASGPGRPNSPLHF